This TCR beta chain appears in the sequencing data of a study of OX40 agonist ivuxolimab in advanced cancers. Here immunoSEQ multiplex PCR was the method, and the copy in TCRdb shows in-frame clones only, minus some. Altogether over 9,000 clones are present, approximately 66% being singletons, with the ten largest covering around 28%. This CDR3 region has 15 residues. Trimming took 1 base from V and 0 from J, leaving 10 bases between them. The germline CDR1 and CDR2 sequences are SQVTM and ANQGSEA. The sequence came from an adult with an advanced solid tumor such as melanoma, head and neck, liver or kidney cancer. The chain has TRBV29-1 and TRBJ2-1, with D perhaps given as TRBD1 or TRBD2 (5 bases each). Here the sequenced sample was CD4+ or CD8+ T cells sorted from blood, taken in a trial of the OX40 agonist ivuxolimab. CDR3 DNA: TGCAGCGTTGAAGGTTGGGGGTCCTCCTACAATGAGCAGTTCTTC. As protein: CSVEGWGSSYNEQFF.